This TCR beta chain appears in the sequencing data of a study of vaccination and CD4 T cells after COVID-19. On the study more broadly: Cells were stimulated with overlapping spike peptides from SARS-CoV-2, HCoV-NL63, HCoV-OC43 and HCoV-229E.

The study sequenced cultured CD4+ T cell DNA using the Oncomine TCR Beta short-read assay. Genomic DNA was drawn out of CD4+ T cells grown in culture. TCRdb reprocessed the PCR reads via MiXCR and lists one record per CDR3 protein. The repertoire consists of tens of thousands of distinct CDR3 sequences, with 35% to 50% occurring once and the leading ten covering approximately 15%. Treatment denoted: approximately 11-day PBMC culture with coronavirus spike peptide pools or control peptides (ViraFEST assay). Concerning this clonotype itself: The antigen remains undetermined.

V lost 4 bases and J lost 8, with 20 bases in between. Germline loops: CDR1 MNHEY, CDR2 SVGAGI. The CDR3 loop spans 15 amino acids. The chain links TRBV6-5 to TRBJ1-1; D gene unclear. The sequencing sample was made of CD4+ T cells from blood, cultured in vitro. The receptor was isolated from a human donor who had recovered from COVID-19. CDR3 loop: CASSSRLRRESEAFF. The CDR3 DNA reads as TGTGCCAGCAGTTCTAGACTTCGAAGGGAATCCGAAGCTTTCTTT.